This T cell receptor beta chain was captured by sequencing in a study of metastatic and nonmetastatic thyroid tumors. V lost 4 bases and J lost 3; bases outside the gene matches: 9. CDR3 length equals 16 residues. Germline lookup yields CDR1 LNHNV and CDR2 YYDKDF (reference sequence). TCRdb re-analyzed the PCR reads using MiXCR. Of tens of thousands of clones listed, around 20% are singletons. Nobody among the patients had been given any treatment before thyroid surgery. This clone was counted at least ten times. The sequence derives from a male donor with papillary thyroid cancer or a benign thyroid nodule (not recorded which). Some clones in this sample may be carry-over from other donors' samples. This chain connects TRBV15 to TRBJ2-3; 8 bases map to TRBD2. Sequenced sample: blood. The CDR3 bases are TGTGCCACCAGCACCAGAAGCGGGAGCCCAACAGATACGCAGTATTTT. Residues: CATSTRSGSPTDTQYF.